The rows below give T cell receptor beta chains drawn from one sample of a study of control samples from healthy donors and cancer patients. Libraries were prepared by immunoSEQ multiplex PCR; TCRdb keeps only in-frame clonotypes and omits some of them. The data show about 140,000 clones, approximately 94% seen once. Specimen: blood. These receptors all come from a man aged 40-49 years in good health. Each CDR3 is given with its conserved first and last residue. The D gene is left open where the match is weak. Size is stated for part of the rows, as once, few or many counts, or as a class when the clone is expanded.

d_gene | j_gene | abundance | v_gene | CDR3nt | CDR3aa
NA | TRBJ1-5 | few | TRBV20-1 | TGCAGTGCTTTCAATCAGCCCCAGCATTTT | CSAFNQPQHF
TRBD2 | TRBJ2-1 | NA | TRBV4-1 | TGCGCCAGCAGCCAAGATATGACTAGCGGGGTTATCTACAATGAGCAGTTCTTC | CASSQDMTSGVIYNEQFF
TRBD2 | TRBJ2-7 | NA | TRBV7-2 | TGTGCCAGCAGCTCCCGACTAGCGGGGGAGAGCTACGAGCAGTACTTC | CASSSRLAGESYEQYF
NA | TRBJ2-5 | NA | TRBV15 | TGTGCCACCAGCAGAGATCTTGGGACCCAAGAGACCCAGTACTTC | CATSRDLGTQETQYF
TRBD2 | TRBJ2-1 | once | TRBV19 | TGTGCCAGTAGTATAACGGGGACTAGCGGTCACACGGGTGAGCAGTTCTTC | CASSITGTSGHTGEQFF
NA | TRBJ2-6 | NA | TRBV27 | TGTGCCAGCATCTTCTCTGGGGCCAACGTCCTGACTTTC | CASIFSGANVLTF
NA | TRBJ2-7 | NA | TRBV15 | TGTGCCACCAGCAGAGGCTCCGGCTCCTACGAGCAGTACTTC | CATSRGSGSYEQYF
NA | TRBJ1-1 | once | TRBV5-1 | TGCGCCAGCAGGGGGGCGATGAACACTGAAGCTTTCTTT | CASRGAMNTEAFF
NA | TRBJ2-1 | NA | TRBV6-2/TRBV6-3 | TGTGCCAGCAGTTACTCCACCTACAATGAGCAGTTCTTC | CASSYSTYNEQFF
TRBD1 | TRBJ2-3 | NA | TRBV14 | TGTGCCAGCAGCCATAGGACAGGGGCTAGCACAGATACGCAGTATTTT | CASSHRTGASTDTQYF
NA | TRBJ2-3 | once | TRBV4-3 | TGCGCCAGCAGCCAAGATCCGGGGGCAATTAGCACAGATACGCAGTATTTT | CASSQDPGAISTDTQYF
NA | TRBJ1-1 | NA | TRBV5-1 | TGCGCCAGCGGTCAAGTCAACACTGAAGCTTTCTTT | CASGQVNTEAFF
NA | TRBJ1-1 | NA | TRBV9 | TGTGCCAGCAGCGTAGCCGCAGGGGACACTGAAGCTTTCTTT | CASSVAAGDTEAFF
NA | TRBJ2-3 | NA | TRBV2 | TGTGCCAGCAGTCAAACCGATACGCAGTATTTT | CASSQTDTQYF
NA | TRBJ2-5 | NA | TRBV5-8 | TGTGCCAGCAGCTTGGAGGGCAGGGGAGAGACCCAGTACTTC | CASSLEGRGETQYF
NA | TRBJ2-3 | NA | TRBV7-7 | TGTGCTAGCAGCCCTCAGGAGGCTAGCACAGATACGCAGTATTTT | CASSPQEASTDTQYF
NA | TRBJ2-2 | NA | TRBV4-3 | TGCGCCAGCAGCCAAGCCGGGGCCACCGGGGAGCTGTTTTTT | CASSQAGATGELFF
TRBD1 | TRBJ1-5 | NA | TRBV6-5 | TGTGCCAGCAGTTTTTGGACAGGGGACAATCAGCCCCAGCATTTT | CASSFWTGDNQPQHF
NA | TRBJ2-3 | NA | TRBV5-6 | TGTGCCAGCGGACTTGACACAGATACGCAGTATTTT | CASGLDTDTQYF
NA | TRBJ1-3 | NA | TRBV2 | TGTGCCAGCAGACCAATTGGAAACACCATATATTTT | CASRPIGNTIYF
NA | TRBJ1-5 | NA | TRBV5-6 | TGTGCCAGCAATCGTATGGCTAGCAATCAGCCCCAGCATTTT | CASNRMASNQPQHF
TRBD2 | TRBJ2-1 | few | TRBV5-1 | TGCGCCAGCAGCGCCCTGTCTAGCGGGGGTGAACGTATTGAGCAGTTCTTC | CASSALSSGGERIEQFF
TRBD1 | TRBJ1-6 | many | TRBV7-2 | TGTGCCAGCAGCTTAATGCGGGACAGCATCCTACAGAATTCACCCCTCCACTTT | CASSLMRDSILQNSPLHF
NA | TRBJ1-3 | NA | TRBV19 | TGTGCCAGTAGTAGGCAGCGATCTGGAAACACCATATATTTT | CASSRQRSGNTIYF
NA | TRBJ1-3 | NA | TRBV5-1 | TGCGCCAGCAGCTTGGTAGGAGGGGTCTCTGGAAACACCATATATTTT | CASSLVGGVSGNTIYF
TRBD2 | TRBJ2-5 | NA | TRBV6-5 | TGTGCCAGCTCCTCCGGGACTAGCGGGAGGGAGACCCAGTACTTC | CASSSGTSGRETQYF
TRBD2 | TRBJ2-2 | NA | TRBV9 | TGTGCCAGCAGCGTCGGACTAGCGGGAGTCACCGGGGAGCTGTTTTTT | CASSVGLAGVTGELFF
NA | TRBJ2-3 | NA | TRBV9 | TGTGCCAGCAGCGTAGGGGCTAGAGATACGCAGTATTTT | CASSVGARDTQYF
NA | TRBJ1-1 | NA | TRBV11-1 | TGTGCCAGCAGCCCCAGGGGATCGACCACTGAAGCTTTCTTT | CASSPRGSTTEAFF
NA | TRBJ1-5 | NA | TRBV10-2 | TGCGCCAGCAGTGAACAGGGAGTCAATCAGCCCCAGCATTTT | CASSEQGVNQPQHF
NA | TRBJ2-7 | few | TRBV9 | TGTGCCAGCAGCGTAAAGATACAGGGTGGCGAGCAGTACTTC | CASSVKIQGGEQYF
NA | TRBJ2-5 | NA | TRBV11-2 | TGTGCCAGCAGCTTAAGACGGGAGCAGGAGACCCAGTACTTC | CASSLRREQETQYF
NA | TRBJ2-7 | NA | TRBV11-2 | TGTGCCAGCAGCTTAACTAGCCTGTACGAGCAGTACTTC | CASSLTSLYEQYF
TRBD1 | TRBJ2-1 | NA | TRBV9 | TGTGCCAGCAGCCCAGGGACAGCAACTTCCTACAATGAGCAGTTCTTC | CASSPGTATSYNEQFF
NA | TRBJ1-2 | once | TRBV24-1 | TGTGCCACCAGTGACCTGGGACACGTCTATGGCTACACCTTC | CATSDLGHVYGYTF
NA | TRBJ2-1 | NA | TRBV10-3 | TGTGCCATCAGTGTAGGCCAGGTCCCCTACAATGAGCAGTTCTTC | CAISVGQVPYNEQFF
NA | TRBJ2-1 | NA | TRBV12-3/TRBV12-4 | TGTGCCAGCAGTTCTCCCAGGTATCTGTTCTTC | CASSSPRYLFF
TRBD2 | TRBJ2-1 | NA | TRBV7-9 | TGTGCCAGCAGCTTAGCGCGGGGAGGGGCCTACAATGAGCAGTTCTTC | CASSLARGGAYNEQFF
NA | TRBJ1-6 | NA | TRBV4-1 | TGCGCCAGCAGCCAAGATGGCGACCAATATAATTCACCCCTCCACTTT | CASSQDGDQYNSPLHF
TRBD1 | TRBJ2-2 | NA | TRBV24-1 | TGTGCCACCAGTGATCCAAACAGGGGAACGACCGGGGAGCTGTTTTTT | CATSDPNRGTTGELFF
NA | TRBJ2-1 | NA | TRBV6-4 | TGTGCCAGCAGTGACTCCCCGGCGTCTGAGCAGTTCTTC | CASSDSPASEQFF
TRBD1 | TRBJ2-7 | NA | TRBV11-2 | TGTGCCAGCAGCTTAGAGACCCGACAGGGTCACGAGCAGTACTTC | CASSLETRQGHEQYF
TRBD1 | TRBJ2-3 | NA | TRBV18 | TGTGCCAGCTCACCCCGGGACAGGGAAACAGATACGCAGTATTTT | CASSPRDRETDTQYF
TRBD1 | TRBJ1-5 | NA | TRBV12-5 | TGTGCTAGTGGTTTGCGCGGGACAGGGGATAGATCGCTTCAGCCCCAGCATTTT | CASGLRGTGDRSLQPQHF
TRBD2 | TRBJ2-2 | NA | TRBV3-1/TRBV3-2 | TGTGCCAGCAGCCAAGATCTGCCTAGCGGGGGGGCCCGGCGAGGGGAGCTGTTTTTT | CASSQDLPSGGARRGELFF
TRBD1 | TRBJ1-4 | once | TRBV28 | TGTGCCAGCAGTTTACAGACAGGGTTAAATGAAAAACTGTTTTTT | CASSLQTGLNEKLFF
NA | TRBJ1-2 | NA | TRBV7-9 | TGTGCCAGCAGCCCTCCGGGGGGGACTGGCTACACCTTC | CASSPPGGTGYTF
NA | TRBJ1-1 | NA | TRBV7-9 | TGTGCCAGCAGCTCCCGTACGTTCGGTGAAGCTTTCTTT | CASSSRTFGEAFF
TRBD2 | TRBJ2-1 | NA | TRBV7-2 | TGTGCCAGCAGCTTAGCGGCCGGGAGAGGACTAGCGGGGCTGTACAATGAGCAGTTCTTC | CASSLAAGRGLAGLYNEQFF
NA | TRBJ2-1 | few | TRBV7-9 | TGTGCCAGCAGCTTTGTGGCAGACTCCTACAATGAGCAGTTCTTC | CASSFVADSYNEQFF
NA | TRBJ1-3 | NA | TRBV7-9 | TGTGCCAGCAGCTTAGATAGAACCCTCTCTGGAAACACCATATATTTT | CASSLDRTLSGNTIYF
NA | TRBJ1-1 | NA | TRBV5-4 | TGTGCCAGCAGCCTGTTGGGGTCAGTTGAAGCTTTCTTT | CASSLLGSVEAFF
TRBD1 | TRBJ1-1 | NA | TRBV6-4 | TGTGCCAGCTCCCGGGACAGGAACACTGAAGCTTTCTTT | CASSRDRNTEAFF
NA | TRBJ1-2 | NA | TRBV9 | TGTGCCAGCAGCGTAGTAGGGGATGCTGATGGCTACACCTTC | CASSVVGDADGYTF
NA | TRBJ2-5 | NA | TRBV11-2 | TGTGCCAGCAGCCCCACTGGTATGTTGGGGGACCAGTACTTC | CASSPTGMLGDQYF